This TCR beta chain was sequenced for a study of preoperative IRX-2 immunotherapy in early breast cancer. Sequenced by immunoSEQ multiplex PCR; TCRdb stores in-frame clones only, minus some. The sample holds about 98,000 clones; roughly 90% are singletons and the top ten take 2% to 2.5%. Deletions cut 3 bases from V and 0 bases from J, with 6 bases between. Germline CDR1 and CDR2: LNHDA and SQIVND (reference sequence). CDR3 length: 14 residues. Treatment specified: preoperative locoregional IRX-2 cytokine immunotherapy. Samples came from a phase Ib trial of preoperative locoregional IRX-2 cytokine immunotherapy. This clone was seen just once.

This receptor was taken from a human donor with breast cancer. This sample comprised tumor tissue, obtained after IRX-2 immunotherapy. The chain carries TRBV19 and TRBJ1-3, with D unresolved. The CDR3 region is CASSISFSGNTIYF. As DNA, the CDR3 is TGTGCCAGTAGTATTTCGTTCTCTGGAAACACCATATATTTT. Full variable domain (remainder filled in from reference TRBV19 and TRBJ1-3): DGGITQSPKYLFRKEGQNVTLSCEQNLNHDAMYWYRQDPGQGLRLIYYSQIVNDFQKGDIAEGYSVSREKKESFPLTVTSAQKNPTAFYLCASSISFSGNTIYFGEGSWLTVV.